This entry is about one T cell receptor beta chain. Antigen specificity is unknown. This sample is drawn from a study of Tregs in tolerant kidney transplant recipients. Study-wide findings and caveats: Expanding Tregs on activated donor B cells appeared to best identify donor-specific TCRbeta clones.

The CDR3 consists of 16 residues. Germline V CDR1 and CDR2: SGHNT, YENEEA. The V and J ends lost 5 bases and 0 bases respectively, with 14 bases between them. Assay: immunoSEQ multiplex PCR; the TCRdb copy retains only in-frame clones and omits some. The table lists some 55,000 clones, about 86% of them singletons. Sequenced material: CD4+ T cells from blood. This clonotype was obtained from a human donor in good health. The rearrangement uses TRBV11-3 and TRBJ2-1, with a possible D match to TRBD2 (5 bases). The chain's CDR3 is CASSLWERSSYNEQFF. As DNA, the CDR3 is TGTGCCAGCAGCCTATGGGAGAGGAGCTCCTACAATGAGCAGTTCTTC.